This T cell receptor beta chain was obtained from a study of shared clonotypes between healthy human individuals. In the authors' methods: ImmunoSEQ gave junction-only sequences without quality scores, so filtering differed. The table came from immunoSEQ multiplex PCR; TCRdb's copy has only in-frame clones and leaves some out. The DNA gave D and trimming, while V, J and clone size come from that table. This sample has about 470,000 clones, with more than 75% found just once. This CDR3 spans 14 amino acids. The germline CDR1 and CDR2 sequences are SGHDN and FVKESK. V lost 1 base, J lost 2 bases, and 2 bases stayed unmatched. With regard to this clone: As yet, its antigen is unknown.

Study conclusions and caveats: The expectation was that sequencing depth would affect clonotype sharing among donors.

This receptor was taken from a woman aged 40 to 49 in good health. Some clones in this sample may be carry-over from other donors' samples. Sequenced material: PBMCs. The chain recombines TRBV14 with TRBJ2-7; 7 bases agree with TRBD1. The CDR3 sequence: CASSQGQGPYEQYF. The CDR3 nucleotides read TGTGCCAGCAGCCAAGGACAGGGTCCCTACGAGCAGTACTTC.